This record covers a single T cell receptor beta chain. The source of the sample is a study of blood T cell repertoires in COVID-19. Overall study: Some COVID-19 samples were acute and others convalescent; all came from the United States, Italy and Spain.

Trimming took off 3 bases at V and 2 bases at J, with 4 bases between the two ends. Per the germline V gene, CDR1 is MNHEY and CDR2 is SMNVEV (reference sequence). CDR3 length: 13 residues. The protocol was immunoSEQ multiplex PCR, while the TCRdb copy is restricted to in-frame clones and leaves out a portion. This sample has about 150,000 clones; around 86% occur once, and the top ten carry under 3%. The source is a woman aged 80 or over with COVID-19, enrolled during active disease. Input material: peripheral blood. V gene TRBV27 combines with J gene TRBJ1-4; no clear D. CDR3 loop: CASSFRTNEKLFF. As DNA, the CDR3 is TGTGCCAGCAGTTTCAGGACTAATGAAAAACTGTTTTTT.